This T cell receptor (beta chain) was captured by sequencing in a study of shared clonotypes between healthy human individuals. General study points: Larger richness was generally estimated for naive than memory subsets. Blood was the only sampled material, and tissue repertoires likely differ.

TCRdb's table, derived via immunoSEQ multiplex PCR, lists solely in-frame clones and lacks some. The sample has more than 1.2 million clones, just under 99% seen once. As to this clone: The antigen remains unidentified.

The CDR3 is 13 amino acids. Germline assignment: CDR1 SGHAT and CDR2 FQNNGV. V was pared by 5 bases and J by 2 bases, with 10 bases between. This sequence originates from a man under 40 in good health. The chain employs TRBV11-2 and TRBJ2-7; possibly TRBD1 for D (6 bases). The sequenced material came from naive CD4+ T cells sorted from blood. Subset defined: CD45RA+ positively selected. CDR3 region: CASSRDNTYEQYF. The CDR3 nucleotides are TGTGCCAGCAGCCGGGACAACACCTACGAGCAGTACTTC.